The TCR beta chain described here comes from a study of shared T cell receptors in the human thymus. Profiling relied on immunoSEQ multiplex PCR, and the TCRdb table lists in-frame clones only, not all of them. Of roughly 700,000 clones listed, 88% are singletons. This clone came up once. These same data were also listed under a study on human thymus T cells. That study reports: It looked as if thymic and blood repertoires used V and J genes in a biased way.

This sequence originates from a boy in the first two years of life with a congenital heart defect. Sequencing was done on a sample of thymocytes.

The CDR3 protein is CASSLTPPSQGDQPQHF. DNA for the CDR3: TGTGCCAGCAGCCTTACCCCGCCGTCCCAAGGGGATCAGCCCCAGCATTTT. The V call is TRBV27, the J call TRBJ1-5; the D gene is possibly TRBD1 (5 bases). This CDR3 spans 17 amino acids. V lost 6 bases, J lost 5 bases, and 23 bases lay in between. From germline, CDR1 is MNHEY and CDR2 SMNVEV (reference sequence).